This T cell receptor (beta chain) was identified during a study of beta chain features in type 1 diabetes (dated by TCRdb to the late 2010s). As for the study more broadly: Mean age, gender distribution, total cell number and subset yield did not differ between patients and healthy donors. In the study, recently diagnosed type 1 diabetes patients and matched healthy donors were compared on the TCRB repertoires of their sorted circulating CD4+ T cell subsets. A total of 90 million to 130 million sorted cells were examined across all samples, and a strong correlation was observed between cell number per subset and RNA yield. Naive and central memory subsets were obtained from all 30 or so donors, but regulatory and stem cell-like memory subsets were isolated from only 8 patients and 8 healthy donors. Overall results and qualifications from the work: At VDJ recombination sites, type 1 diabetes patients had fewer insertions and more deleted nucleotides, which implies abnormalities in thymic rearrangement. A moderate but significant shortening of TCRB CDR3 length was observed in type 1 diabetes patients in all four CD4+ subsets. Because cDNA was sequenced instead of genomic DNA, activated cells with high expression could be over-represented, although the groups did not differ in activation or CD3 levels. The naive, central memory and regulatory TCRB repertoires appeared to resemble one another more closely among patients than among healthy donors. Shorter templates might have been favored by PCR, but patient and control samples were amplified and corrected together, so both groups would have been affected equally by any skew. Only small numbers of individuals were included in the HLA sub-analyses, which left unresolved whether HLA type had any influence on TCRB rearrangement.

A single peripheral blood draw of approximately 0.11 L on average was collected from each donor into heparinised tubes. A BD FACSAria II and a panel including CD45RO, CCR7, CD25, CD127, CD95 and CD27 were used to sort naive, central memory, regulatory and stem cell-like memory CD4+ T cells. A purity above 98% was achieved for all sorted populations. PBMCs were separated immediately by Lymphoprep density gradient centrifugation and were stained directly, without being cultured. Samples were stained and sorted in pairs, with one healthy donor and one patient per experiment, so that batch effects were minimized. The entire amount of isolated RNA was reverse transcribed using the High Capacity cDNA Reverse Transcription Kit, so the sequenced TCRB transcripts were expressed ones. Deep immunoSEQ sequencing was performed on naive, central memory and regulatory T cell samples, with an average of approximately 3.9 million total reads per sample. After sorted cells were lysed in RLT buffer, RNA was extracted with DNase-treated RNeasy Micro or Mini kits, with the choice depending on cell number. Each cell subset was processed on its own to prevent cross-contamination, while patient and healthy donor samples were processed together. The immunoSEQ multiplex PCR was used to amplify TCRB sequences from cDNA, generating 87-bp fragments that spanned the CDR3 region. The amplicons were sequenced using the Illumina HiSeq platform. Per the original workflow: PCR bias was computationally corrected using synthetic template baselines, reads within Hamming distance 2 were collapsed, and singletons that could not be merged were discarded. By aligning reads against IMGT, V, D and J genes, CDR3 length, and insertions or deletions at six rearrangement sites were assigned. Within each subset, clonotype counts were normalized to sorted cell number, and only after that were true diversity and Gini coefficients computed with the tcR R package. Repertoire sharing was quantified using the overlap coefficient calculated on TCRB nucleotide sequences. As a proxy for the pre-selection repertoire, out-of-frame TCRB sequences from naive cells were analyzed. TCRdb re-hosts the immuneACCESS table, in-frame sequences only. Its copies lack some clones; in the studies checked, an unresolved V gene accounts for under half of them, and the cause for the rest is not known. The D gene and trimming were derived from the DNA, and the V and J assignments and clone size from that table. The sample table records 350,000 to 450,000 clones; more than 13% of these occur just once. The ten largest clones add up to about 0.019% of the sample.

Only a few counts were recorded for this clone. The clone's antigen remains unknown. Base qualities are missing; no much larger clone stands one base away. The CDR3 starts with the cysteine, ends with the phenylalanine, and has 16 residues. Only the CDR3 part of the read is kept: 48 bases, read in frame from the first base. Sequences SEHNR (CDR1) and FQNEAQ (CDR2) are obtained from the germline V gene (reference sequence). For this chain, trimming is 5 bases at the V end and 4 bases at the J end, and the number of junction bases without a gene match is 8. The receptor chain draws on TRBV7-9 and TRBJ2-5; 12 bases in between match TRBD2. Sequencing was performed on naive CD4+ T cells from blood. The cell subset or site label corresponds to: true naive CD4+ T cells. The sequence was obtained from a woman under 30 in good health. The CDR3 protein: CASSPHPGLAGETQYF. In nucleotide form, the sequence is TGTGCCAGCAGCCCCCATCCGGGACTAGCGGGAGAGACCCAGTACTTC.